Listed below are T cell receptor beta chains from one sample, sequenced in a study of cytomegalovirus exposure and HLA in healthy donors. The data were produced by immunoSEQ multiplex PCR, yet TCRdb's version contains in-frame clones alone and is incomplete. The table shows about 160,000 clones, with around 81% occurring only once. Sequenced: PBMCs. Receptor source: a woman aged 50 to 65 in good health and CMV-seronegative. Both conserved end residues are part of each CDR3. D genes are given only for firm matches.

J: TRBJ1-3
D: NA
V: TRBV2
DNA: TGTGCCAGCAGTGAAGTGGGCAGGCAGAAGAGCTCTGGAAACACCATATATTTT
CDR3: CASSEVGRQKSSGNTIYF

J: TRBJ1-1
D: NA
V: TRBV14
DNA: TGTGCCAGCAGCCGTCAAGGGATCGGGGAGACGGCTTTCTTT
CDR3: CASSRQGIGETAFF

J: TRBJ1-2
D: TRBD1
V: TRBV14
DNA: TGTGCCAGCAGCCCCGGGACAGCGAACCCCTATGGCTACACCTTC
CDR3: CASSPGTANPYGYTF

J: TRBJ2-3
D: TRBD1
V: TRBV5-6
DNA: TGTGCCAGCAGCTTACGAGGACAGGGCACAGATACGCAGTATTTT
CDR3: CASSLRGQGTDTQYF

J: TRBJ1-1
D: NA
V: TRBV11-2
DNA: TGTGCCAGCAGCTTGTACGGGGGCACTGAAGCTTTCTTT
CDR3: CASSLYGGTEAFF

J: TRBJ1-5
D: TRBD1
V: TRBV5-1
DNA: TGCGCCAGCAGCTTGGGTACAGGGGGCAGTCAGCCCCAGCATTTT
CDR3: CASSLGTGGSQPQHF

J: TRBJ2-3
D: TRBD2
V: TRBV4-2
DNA: TGTGCCAGCAGCCAAGATGGTGCTAGCGGGAGAGATACGCAGTATTTT
CDR3: CASSQDGASGRDTQYF

J: TRBJ1-6
D: NA
V: TRBV2
DNA: TGTGCCAGCAGTACAGAACTAGGCAATTCACCCCTCCACTTT
CDR3: CASSTELGNSPLHF

J: TRBJ1-1
D: TRBD1
V: TRBV25-1
DNA: TGTGCCAGCAGTGTTACAGGGGCCTCTAAACCTGAAGCTTTCTTT
CDR3: CASSVTGASKPEAFF

J: TRBJ1-1
D: NA
V: TRBV11-2
DNA: TGTGCCAGCAGCACGGAGGGGTTGCGCACTGAAGCTTTCTTT
CDR3: CASSTEGLRTEAFF